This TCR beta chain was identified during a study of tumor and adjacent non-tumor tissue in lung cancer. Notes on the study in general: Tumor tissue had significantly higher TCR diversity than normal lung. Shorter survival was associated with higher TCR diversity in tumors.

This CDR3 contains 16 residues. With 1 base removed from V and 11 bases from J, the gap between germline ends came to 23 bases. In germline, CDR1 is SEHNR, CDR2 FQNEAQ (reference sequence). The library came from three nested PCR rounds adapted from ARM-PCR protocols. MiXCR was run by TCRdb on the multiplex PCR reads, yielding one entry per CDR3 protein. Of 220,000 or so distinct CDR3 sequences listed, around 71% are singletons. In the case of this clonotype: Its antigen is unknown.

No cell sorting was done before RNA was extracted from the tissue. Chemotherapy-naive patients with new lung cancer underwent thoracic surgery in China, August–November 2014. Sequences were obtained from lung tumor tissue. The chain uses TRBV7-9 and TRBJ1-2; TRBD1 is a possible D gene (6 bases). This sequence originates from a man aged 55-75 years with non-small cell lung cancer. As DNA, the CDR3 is TGTGCCAGCAGCTTAGGGGACACTTCTGGCACCTATGATTACACCTTC. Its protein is CASSLGDTSGTYDYTF. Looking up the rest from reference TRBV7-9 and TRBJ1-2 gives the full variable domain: DTGVSQNPRHKITKRGQNVTFRCDPISEHNRLYWYRQTLGQGPEFLTYFQNEAQLEKSRLLSDRFSAERPKGSFSTLEIQRTEQGDSAMYLCASSLGDTSGTYDYTFGSGTRLTVV.